Listed here is a single TCR beta chain. This clone was counted between two and nine times. Its target antigen remains unknown. The junction departs from the called germline gene at one end, perhaps through a read error. Based on the germline V gene (reference sequence), the CDR1 and CDR2 sequences are MNHEY and SMNVEV. CDR3 length: 15 amino acids, cysteine to phenylalanine. The sequence is cut down to CDR3 DNA, 45 bases in frame from base 1. The receptor library was made with the immunoSEQ multiplex PCR assay. A mixture of 60 forward primers for TCR Vbeta segments and 13 reverse primers for TCR Jbeta segments was used in the multiplex PCR. A multiplex PCR assay on genomic DNA amplified the CDR3 region of rearranged TCR beta genes. The amplified TCR beta libraries were sequenced on the Illumina HiSeq System as 87-base-pair reads. The published analysis was carried out like this. A later analysis counted tens of millions of unique TCR beta chains across the 670 or so repertoires, and roughly 10 million of these chains were shared by at least two donors. To remove PCR and sequencing errors, raw reads were error-corrected and collapsed into unique sequences using a nearest-neighbor algorithm that merged closely related sequences. CDR3 sequences were aligned to IMGT reference sequences to assign V, D and J gene segments. For a sequence to be retained, at least a six-nucleotide match to both a V gene segment and a J gene segment was required. A rearrangement was called productive if the CDR3 had no stop codons and remained in frame with V and J, and every other rearrangement was called non-productive. Following IMGT convention, CDR3 was defined as the stretch from the second conserved V-encoded cysteine to the conserved J-encoded phenylalanine. Sequences without an unambiguous match to a single V gene segment were excluded from the earlier analysis of 500 to 700 of the donors. In an earlier analysis of 587 of the donors, V segments were called functional above 56.7% productive rearrangements and were called segregating when the between-donor standard deviation exceeded 5%. A statistical classification framework was developed to diagnose cytomegalovirus status using the catalog of TCR beta chain sequences. In a later analysis, TCR nucleotide sequences were compared against IMGT/GENE-DB human TR gene sequences so that V and J genes could be assigned. In a later analysis, CDR3 sequences and most-parsimonious VDJ recombination scenarios were assigned using the TCRdist pipeline. A later analysis defined each TCR beta chain by its CDR3 amino acid sequence plus V-gene family, and excluded reads lacking a unique V-gene family. To address suspected cross-contamination and a sequencing artifact, a later analysis removed over 500 highly shared, low-generation-probability nucleotide sequences. A later analysis calculated a clonal expansion index for each public chain from normalized within-repertoire ranks of inferred template counts. In a later analysis, generation probabilities were computed with a VDJ recombination model fitted to out-of-frame rearrangements, and the resulting probabilities were checked against IGoR. Hypergeometric tests were used in a later analysis to score TCR-TCR, TCR-HLA and TCR-CMV co-occurrence, with a repertoire-size bias correction applied to the TCR pairs. False discovery rates were estimated in a later analysis by permuting HLA or CMV assignments 20 times. In a later analysis, co-occurring TCRs were grouped using DBSCAN, and TCRdist sequence similarity was added for clustering within HLA-allele-positive subsets. Repertoires with fewer than 30,000 or more than 120,000 public chains, plus five repertoires with anomalous nucleotide sharing, were excluded from co-occurrence clustering. Drawn from immuneACCESS, this table holds only the in-frame rearrangements with V and J called that TCRdb kept. Clones are partly lost; checked studies trace under half to an unresolved V gene and leave the rest unexplained. V and J calls and clone size are those listed in that table; D and trimming were worked out from the DNA. The sample table records about 130,000 clones; around three quarters of these occur just once. Around 13% of the sample lies in the top ten.

The cohort consisted of approximately 690 healthy bone marrow donors. At the time of sampling, every cohort member was nominally healthy, though immune exposures that went unrecorded were likely present. The donor tested CMV seropositive, placing the donor among the 289 seropositive members of the cohort. Every donor gave a peripheral blood sample, and the peripheral blood mononuclear cells from that sample were used for TCR beta sequencing. The Qiagen DNeasy Blood Extraction Kit was used to extract genomic DNA from the blood cell samples. The data are from a study of cytomegalovirus exposure and HLA in healthy donors (dated by TCRdb to the late 2010s). In the study overall: In an earlier analysis of fewer than 750 of the donors, 276 Gb of sequence data and approximately 100 million unique TCR beta sequences from some 170 million T cells were reported. The study aimed to test whether cataloging public T cell receptors could reveal signatures of past pathogen exposure. Every repertoire in the discovery cohort had been generated on one and the same sequencing platform. The number of typed donors differed by locus: about 620-640 for A, B, C, DRB1 and DQB1; 500 to 550 for DQA1; around 580 for DPA1; and around 450 for DPB1. To study patterns of TCR occurrence, a later analysis re-analyzed previously published TCR beta repertoires from around 700 donors and added high-resolution HLA genotyping. HLA typing included class I and class II loci at four-digit resolution. A later genetic analysis took genome-wide SNP genotypes for about three fifths of the roughly 670 donors and used that subset as a discovery cohort. Approximately 310 gigabases of sequencing data and around 80 million unique TCR sequences made up an early release that covered 640 HLA-typed donors. To decide whether each TCR beta V gene segment behaved as functional or pseudogenic, an earlier analysis of some 600 of the donors relied on high-throughput TCR beta sequencing. Roughly five DR-DQ haplotypes were treated as single units for association and clustering because of strong linkage in the cohort. A separate validation cohort of roughly 110 different subjects was used in addition to the approximately 700-subject first cohort. Donor age, sex, ethnicity and CMV serostatus were collected together with the repertoire data. Among 398 genotyped donors of the cohort, an average of about 240,000 unique TCR beta nucleotide sequences were sequenced per donor, around 20% of them non-productive. To predict cytomegalovirus infection status, the study combined high-throughput TCR immunosequencing, statistical association of individual TCRs with disease status, and machine learning. The later analysis used no new phenotypic data to find candidate immune exposures, relying instead on TCR beta sequences and their occurrence across donors. Among the roughly 430 genotyped donors, 75% to 90% belonged to the genetic ancestry cluster associated with self-reported Caucasian donors. The T cell repertoires of several hundred subjects were profiled by immunosequencing and related to cytomegalovirus serostatus. General findings and caveats noted by the study authors: The study listed approximately 150 TCR beta chains as associated with cytomegalovirus. A later genetic analysis reported fewer N-insertions in productive TCRs among donors in an Asian-associated ancestry cluster than the roughly 670-donor mean. A cluster of highly shared sequence variants was judged likely to represent a technical artifact of the sequencing pipeline. Because the 87-base-pair reads could not distinguish some IMGT-functional V segments, including TRBV6-2 and TRBV6-3, those segments were excluded. Because HLA typing was missing for some donors at each locus, association tests included only the typed subset. Specific HLA alleles were associated with about 17,000 TCR beta sequences at a false discovery rate of 0.05 in a later analysis. An earlier analysis of approximately 540 of the donors showed that most TCR beta V segments appeared in productive rearrangements either about 87% or about 30% of the time, which broadly matched IMGT annotations. Across donors, most TCR sequences were observed very rarely, whereas some public TCRs were present in many individuals. Correlated functional status among segregating V segments might be attributable to linkage disequilibrium, but an unknown experimental factor could not be ruled out. Most CMV-associated TCR beta chains appeared to be HLA-restricted in a later analysis, and the HLA associations seemed to be driven largely by CMV exposure. In this cohort, only TCR beta chains were sequenced, and detectable features were limited by the absence of alpha or paired-chain data. The presence/absence analyses assumed that sequencing depth was roughly uniform across donors, and that assumption may not be true. It was suggested by the authors that the approach could potentially be generalized to other disease states and immunological phenotypes. A few of the identified cytomegalovirus-associated TCR beta chains were confirmed in vitro to be specific for cytomegalovirus antigens. A further reported finding was that TCR beta sequences accurately predicted the HLA-A and HLA-B alleles for most subjects in the first cohort. A later analysis found that HLA-associated TCR beta chains were more clonally expanded and had lower generation probabilities than equally common non-associated chains. Assigning TCR associations to individual alleles was difficult when HLA alleles, especially DR and DQ, strongly co-occurred. A later analysis found that TCR association rates varied across HLA loci, with DRB1 alleles showing the most associated TCRs and HLA-C alleles the fewest. Because counts were too low, approximately 15 rarely observed V segments, including chromosome 9 orphons, were excluded from the earlier analysis of fewer than 650 of the donors. Immune exposure information for the cohort was limited to CMV serostatus. The classifier was reported to diagnose cytomegalovirus status with high specificity and sensitivity in both the original and validation cohorts. In a later genetic analysis, a missense DCLRE1C variant was associated with V-gene and J-gene trimming of TCR beta chains, and the association was replicated in an independent cohort. Several of the top co-occurrence clusters appeared to be linked to parvovirus B19, influenza, CMV and Epstein-Barr virus, according to a later analysis.

Input material: PBMCs. This TCR was recovered from a woman between 55 and 75 years old in good health and CMV-seropositive. This sequence uses TRBV27 and TRBJ2-4; the D region possibly corresponds to TRBD2 (5 bases align). The CDR3 region reads CATSREGLAKNIQYF. DNA sequence: TGTGCCACCAGTCGGGAAGGACTAGCCAAAAACATTCAGTACTTC.